The rows below give T cell receptor beta chains drawn from one sample of a study of OX40 agonist ivuxolimab in advanced cancers. The method was immunoSEQ multiplex PCR; TCRdb's version includes in-frame clones alone and lacks a portion of them. Here the sample spans about 120,000 clones, 85% to 90% being singletons. Material: CD4+ or CD8+ T cells sorted from blood, obtained in a trial of the OX40 agonist ivuxolimab. These receptors were collected from an adult with an advanced solid tumor such as melanoma, head and neck, liver or kidney cancer. CDR3s leave out the opening cysteine and the closing phenylalanine or tryptophan. The order of the fields is V gene, CDR3 protein.

>TRBV4-2
ASNGELAVTGELF
>TRBV19
ATQTSGGPSYEQY
>TRBV7-2
ASSPPDLRGADTQY
>TRBV7-9
ASSLRNTGELF
>TRBV7-9
ASSLAGYSYEQY
>TRBV7-2
ASSLLADTQY
>TRBV30
ACQVGVNTGELF
>TRBV5-1
ASSLTGGPTDTQY
>TRBV2
ASSVAGVEEKLF
>TRBV19
ASSMPQNQPQH
>TRBV10-1
ASSESHGPYEQY
>TRBV30
AWMTSGGYEQY
>TRBV7-9
ASSQFGGQGTGYT
>TRBV10-3
AISGGELGGYT
>TRBV5-5
ASSLTGYIQPQH
>TRBV6-1
ASSEAVGSSYEQY
>TRBV6-5
ASREIYNSPLH
>TRBV5-5
ASSPSPGQGATEAF
>TRBV28
ASSWGVETQY
>TRBV7-2
ASGTRGTTDTQY
>TRBV9
ASSVAQGPGNTIY
>TRBV6-6
ASSPGQGNTGELF
>TRBV4-3
ASSRGGFSGNTIY
>TRBV11-2
ASSLNTGISPLH
>TRBV18
ASSLNRGDEQY
>TRBV7-3
ATSRGVSESDTQY
>TRBV29-1
SVIPGTYGYT
>TRBV18
ASSPPGESKLF
>TRBV6-5
ASSPQGAGNSPLH
>TRBV14
ASSPWTVYEQY
>TRBV11-2
ASSTTDRGNSPLH
>TRBV27
ASSLSGGYGYT
>TRBV6-5
ASSYSGPGNTEAF
>TRBV7-2
ASSLMGTLNQPQH
>TRBV28
ASSSIRRFYEQY
>TRBV7-9
ASSFGQGGLNEQY
>TRBV10-3
AIREQDEQF
>TRBV4-3
ASSQGVGRDQPQH
>TRBV28
ASSFPSGPYEQY
>TRBV7-2
ASSLTLAKNIQY
>TRBV9
ASSVGRPGGGAQETQY
>TRBV6-5
ASSWTGGLNEKLF
>TRBV11-2
ASSLDLGGFAIQY
>TRBV4-3
ASSPGTGGETQY
>TRBV4-2
ASSQVGTAEPQH
>TRBV6-1
ASSRDSAGYT
>TRBV7-9
ASSLGAVSQPQH
>TRBV6-5
ASSSSKDRVNYGYT
>TRBV28
ASTPGAGANTQY
>TRBV5-1
ASSFLNEQF
>TRBV27
ASSRTVRENSPLH
>TRBV6-4
ASTEGQRNTEAF
>TRBV5-8
ASSSPGGLGDTQY
>TRBV7-2
ASSSAYQGGAAETQY
>TRBV29-1
SVARGPYGYT